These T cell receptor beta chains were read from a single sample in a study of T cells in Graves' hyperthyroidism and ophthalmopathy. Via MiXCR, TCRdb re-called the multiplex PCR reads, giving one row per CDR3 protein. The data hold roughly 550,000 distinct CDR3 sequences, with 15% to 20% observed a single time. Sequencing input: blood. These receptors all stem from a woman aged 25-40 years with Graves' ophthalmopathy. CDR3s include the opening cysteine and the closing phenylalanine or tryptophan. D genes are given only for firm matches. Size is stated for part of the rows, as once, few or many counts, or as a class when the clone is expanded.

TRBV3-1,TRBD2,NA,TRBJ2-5,CASSHSSAGVETQYF,TGTGCCAGCAGCCATTCTTCTGCGGGAGTCGAGACCCAGTACTTC
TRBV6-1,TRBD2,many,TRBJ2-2,CASSLHTSGRVGELFF,TGTGCCAGCAGTTTACATACTAGCGGGAGAGTCGGGGAGCTGTTTTTT
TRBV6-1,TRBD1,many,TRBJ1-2,CASSEAGQINGYTF,TGTGCCAGCAGTGAAGCGGGACAGATTAATGGCTACACCTTC
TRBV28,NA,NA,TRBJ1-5,CASSLWQPDQPQHF,TGTGCCAGCAGTTTATGGCAGCCCGATCAGCCCCAGCATTTT
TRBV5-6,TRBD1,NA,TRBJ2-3,CASGTDITDTQYF,TGTGCCAGCGGGACAGACATCACAGATACGCAGTATTTT
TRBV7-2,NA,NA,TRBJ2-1,CASSLTPKNEQFF,TGTGCCAGCAGCTTGACCCCGAAAAATGAGCAGTTCTTC
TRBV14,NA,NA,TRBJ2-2,CASSQVRWRSTGELFF,TGTGCCAGCAGCCAAGTGCGGTGGCGCAGCACCGGGGAGCTGTTTTTT
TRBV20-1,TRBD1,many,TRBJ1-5,CSAHRQGVNQPQHF,TGCAGTGCCCACCGGCAGGGGGTCAATCAGCCCCAGCATTTT
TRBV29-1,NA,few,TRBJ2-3,CSVQATGDTQYF,TGCAGCGTCCAAGCCACAGGAGATACGCAGTATTTT
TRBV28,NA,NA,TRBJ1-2,CASSLGTRGVGYTF,TGTGCCAGCAGTTTGGGGACTCGGGGCGTGGGCTACACCTTC
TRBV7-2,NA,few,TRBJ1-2,CASSLNLPRMYYGYTF,TGTGCCAGCAGCTTAAACCTCCCGAGGATGTACTATGGCTACACCTTC
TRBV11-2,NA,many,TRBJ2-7,CASTEKAEQYF,TGTGCCAGCACGGAAAAGGCCGAGCAGTACTTC
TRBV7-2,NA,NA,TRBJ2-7,CASSPPTLGEQYF,TGTGCCAGCAGCCCCCCGACTCTCGGGGAGCAGTACTTC
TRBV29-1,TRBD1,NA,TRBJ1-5,CSVDRTGQNSNQPQHF,TGCAGCGTGGATCGGACAGGCCAAAATAGCAATCAGCCCCAGCATTTT
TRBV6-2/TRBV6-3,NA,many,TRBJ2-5,CAGGSHAPETQYF,TGTGCCGGAGGCAGTCACGCCCCGGAGACCCAGTACTTC
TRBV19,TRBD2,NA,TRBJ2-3,CASSSSSGRAPDTQYF,TGTGCCAGTAGTTCCTCTAGCGGGAGGGCCCCGGATACGCAGTATTTT
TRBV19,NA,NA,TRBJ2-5,CATGEARETQYF,TGTGCCACAGGGGAGGCCCGGGAGACCCAGTACTTC
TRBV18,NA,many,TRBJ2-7,CASSPPTRYEQYF,TGTGCCAGCTCACCCCCGACTAGATACGAGCAGTACTTC
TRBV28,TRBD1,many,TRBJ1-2,CASSLPGTETNYGYTF,TGTGCCAGCAGCCTCCCCGGGACAGAAACTAACTATGGCTACACCTTC
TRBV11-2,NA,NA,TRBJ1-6,CASSPILQGFSSPLHF,TGTGCCAGCAGCCCCATTCTACAGGGTTTCTCTTCACCCCTCCACTTT
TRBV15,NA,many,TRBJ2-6,CATGEVSSGANVLTF,TGTGCCACCGGGGAGGTATCATCTGGGGCCAACGTCCTGACTTTC
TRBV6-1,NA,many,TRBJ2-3,CASSAEDGRIRTDTQYF,TGTGCCAGCAGCGCGGAAGATGGACGGATCCGCACAGATACGCAGTATTTT
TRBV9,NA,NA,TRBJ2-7,CASSVGVQSAYEQYF,TGTGCCAGCAGCGTAGGGGTACAGAGCGCCTACGAGCAGTACTTC
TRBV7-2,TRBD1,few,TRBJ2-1,CASRDRGLLNEQFF,TGTGCCAGCAGGGACAGGGGGCTTTTAAATGAGCAGTTCTTC